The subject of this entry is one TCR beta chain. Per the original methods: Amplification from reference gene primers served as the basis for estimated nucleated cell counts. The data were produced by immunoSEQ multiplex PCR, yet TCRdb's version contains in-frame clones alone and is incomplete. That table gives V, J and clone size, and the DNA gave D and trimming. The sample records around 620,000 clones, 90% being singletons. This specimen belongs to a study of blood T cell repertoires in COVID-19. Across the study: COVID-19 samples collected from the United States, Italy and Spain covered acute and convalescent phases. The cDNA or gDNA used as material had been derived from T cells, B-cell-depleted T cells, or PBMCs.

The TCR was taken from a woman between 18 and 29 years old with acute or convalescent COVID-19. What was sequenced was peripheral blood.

The CDR3 is CASSQLRGGEKLFF. For the CDR3, the DNA is TGTGCCAGCAGTCAGCTTCGGGGGGGCGAAAAACTGTTTTTT. The rearrangement joins TRBV3-1 (or the pseudogene TRBV3-2) to TRBJ1-4, with D possibly matching TRBD1 (6 bases). Germline V gives CDR1 LGHDT, CDR2 YNNKEL (reference sequence). Trimming cost V 6 bases and J 8 bases, with 16 bases left between them. This CDR3 region has 14 residues.